This is a list of T cell receptor beta chains from one sample in a study of T cells in Graves' hyperthyroidism and ophthalmopathy. TCRdb re-analysed the multiplex PCR reads in MiXCR, keeping a single row per CDR3 protein. Found here are 450,000 to 650,000 distinct CDR3 sequences, around 21% of them singletons; the top ten hold about a quarter. What was sequenced was blood. The source of these receptors is a man in his late teens or twenties with Graves' hyperthyroidism. Both conserved end residues are part of each CDR3. The order of the fields is J gene, CDR3 length, V gene, clone size, D gene, CDR3 protein, CDR3 DNA. The D gene is left open where the match is weak. Size values are once, few and many counts, or a class for expanded clones, and some rows have none.

j_call: TRBJ2-7; cdr3_length: 13; v_call: TRBV12-3/TRBV12-4; clone_size: .; d_call: .; cdr3_aa: CASMAPNSYEQYF; cdr3_nt: TGTGCCAGCATGGCACCGAACTCCTACGAGCAGTACTTC
j_call: TRBJ2-5; cdr3_length: 15; v_call: TRBV7-2; clone_size: many; d_call: TRBD2; cdr3_aa: CASSLQRGAGETQYF; cdr3_nt: TGTGCCAGCAGCCTCCAGCGGGGGGCAGGAGAGACCCAGTACTTC
j_call: TRBJ2-7; cdr3_length: 14; v_call: TRBV20-1; clone_size: many; d_call: TRBD2; cdr3_aa: CSASYRAGGYEQYF; cdr3_nt: TGCAGTGCTAGTTATCGAGCGGGGGGGTACGAGCAGTACTTC
j_call: TRBJ1-1; cdr3_length: 14; v_call: TRBV15; clone_size: .; d_call: .; cdr3_aa: CATSSPGPYTEAFF; cdr3_nt: TGTGCCACCAGCAGTCCCGGGCCCTACACTGAAGCTTTCTTT
j_call: TRBJ1-5; cdr3_length: 14; v_call: TRBV20-1; clone_size: .; d_call: .; cdr3_aa: CSARGGGSNQPQHF; cdr3_nt: TGCAGTGCCCGGGGGGGTGGCAGCAATCAGCCCCAGCATTTT
j_call: TRBJ2-7; cdr3_length: 11; v_call: TRBV30; clone_size: few; d_call: .; cdr3_aa: CAWSLNGEQYF; cdr3_nt: TGTGCCTGGAGTCTCAACGGGGAGCAGTACTTC
j_call: TRBJ1-1; cdr3_length: 13; v_call: TRBV29-1; clone_size: many; d_call: .; cdr3_aa: CSADGGRNTEAFF; cdr3_nt: TGCAGCGCGGACGGGGGGCGGAACACTGAAGCTTTCTTT
j_call: TRBJ1-1; cdr3_length: 16; v_call: TRBV12-5; clone_size: many; d_call: .; cdr3_aa: CASGLVTLTGNTEAFF; cdr3_nt: TGTGCTAGTGGTTTGGTAACTTTGACAGGGAACACTGAAGCTTTCTTT
j_call: TRBJ2-3; cdr3_length: 16; v_call: TRBV28; clone_size: .; d_call: TRBD1; cdr3_aa: CASSLPRDRPTDTQYF; cdr3_nt: TGTGCCAGCAGCTTACCGCGGGACAGGCCCACAGATACGCAGTATTTT
j_call: TRBJ2-5; cdr3_length: 17; v_call: TRBV25-1; clone_size: many; d_call: TRBD2; cdr3_aa: CASSESGRAQNQETQYF; cdr3_nt: TGTGCCAGCAGTGAATCTGGGAGGGCTCAGAACCAAGAGACCCAGTACTTC
j_call: TRBJ2-7; cdr3_length: 13; v_call: TRBV6-1; clone_size: many; d_call: .; cdr3_aa: CASSGTSYHEQYF; cdr3_nt: TGTGCCAGCAGCGGGACATCGTACCACGAGCAGTACTTC
j_call: TRBJ2-7; cdr3_length: 14; v_call: TRBV27; clone_size: .; d_call: .; cdr3_aa: CASSRGENTYEQYF; cdr3_nt: TGTGCCAGCAGTAGGGGAGAAAACACCTACGAGCAGTACTTC
j_call: TRBJ2-7; cdr3_length: 13; v_call: TRBV29-1; clone_size: many; d_call: .; cdr3_aa: CSVDDPISYEQYF; cdr3_nt: TGCAGCGTTGACGACCCGATATCGTACGAGCAGTACTTC
j_call: TRBJ1-3; cdr3_length: 14; v_call: TRBV2; clone_size: few; d_call: .; cdr3_aa: CASRDSNSGNTIYF; cdr3_nt: TGTGCCAGCAGGGACAGTAACTCTGGAAACACCATATATTTT
j_call: TRBJ1-2; cdr3_length: 18; v_call: TRBV14; clone_size: once; d_call: TRBD1; cdr3_aa: CASSRVNRGPNYYYGYTF; cdr3_nt: TGTGCCAGCAGCCGAGTAAACAGGGGGCCGAATTACTACTATGGCTACACCTTC
j_call: TRBJ1-1; cdr3_length: 14; v_call: TRBV20-1; clone_size: .; d_call: .; cdr3_aa: CSARGVAVGREAFF; cdr3_nt: TGCAGTGCTAGAGGAGTCGCCGTGGGGCGTGAAGCTTTCTTT
j_call: TRBJ1-5; cdr3_length: 13; v_call: TRBV5-6; clone_size: .; d_call: .; cdr3_aa: CASSEGPVQPQHF; cdr3_nt: TGTGCCAGCTCGGAAGGGCCAGTACAGCCCCAGCATTTT
j_call: TRBJ2-7; cdr3_length: 16; v_call: TRBV4-1; clone_size: many; d_call: .; cdr3_aa: CASSQDWLARVHEQYF; cdr3_nt: TGCGCCAGCAGCCAAGATTGGCTAGCCAGAGTACACGAGCAGTACTTC
j_call: TRBJ1-5; cdr3_length: 15; v_call: TRBV24-1; clone_size: many; d_call: .; cdr3_aa: CATFPPAVSNQPQHF; cdr3_nt: TGTGCCACCTTCCCTCCAGCGGTTAGCAATCAGCCCCAGCATTTT
j_call: TRBJ2-7; cdr3_length: 13; v_call: TRBV20-1; clone_size: many; d_call: TRBD1; cdr3_aa: CSARHETGGEQYF; cdr3_nt: TGCAGTGCTAGACACGAGACAGGGGGCGAGCAGTACTTC
j_call: TRBJ2-5; cdr3_length: 13; v_call: TRBV6-1; clone_size: .; d_call: .; cdr3_aa: CASRELVPETQYF; cdr3_nt: TGTGCCAGCAGGGAACTAGTGCCAGAGACCCAGTACTTC
j_call: TRBJ2-7; cdr3_length: 13; v_call: TRBV5-1; clone_size: many; d_call: TRBD1; cdr3_aa: CASSSTGEGEQYF; cdr3_nt: TGCGCCAGCAGCTCTACAGGGGAAGGAGAGCAGTACTTC
j_call: TRBJ2-7; cdr3_length: 14; v_call: TRBV28; clone_size: many; d_call: .; cdr3_aa: CASSYPRGSNEQYF; cdr3_nt: TGTGCCAGCAGTTACCCCCGGGGCTCCAACGAGCAGTACTTC
j_call: TRBJ1-1; cdr3_length: 13; v_call: TRBV12-3/TRBV12-4; clone_size: few; d_call: .; cdr3_aa: CASSRRDPTEAFF; cdr3_nt: TGTGCCAGCAGTCGCAGGGACCCCACTGAAGCTTTCTTT
j_call: TRBJ1-1; cdr3_length: 13; v_call: TRBV6-5; clone_size: .; d_call: .; cdr3_aa: CASSYSRDGEAFF; cdr3_nt: TGTGCCAGCAGTTACTCGAGGGACGGTGAAGCTTTCTTT
j_call: TRBJ2-7; cdr3_length: 15; v_call: TRBV12-3/TRBV12-4; clone_size: few; d_call: TRBD2; cdr3_aa: CASSFPLAGEDEQYF; cdr3_nt: TGTGCCAGCAGTTTCCCACTAGCGGGAGAGGACGAGCAGTACTTC
j_call: TRBJ1-1; cdr3_length: 15; v_call: TRBV28; clone_size: many; d_call: .; cdr3_aa: CASSTPGHYNTEAFF; cdr3_nt: TGTGCCAGCAGTACCCCGGGACATTATAACACTGAAGCTTTCTTT
j_call: TRBJ2-5; cdr3_length: 14; v_call: TRBV7-9; clone_size: many; d_call: .; cdr3_aa: CASSGNLPQETQYF; cdr3_nt: TGTGCCAGCAGCGGCAATCTACCCCAAGAGACCCAGTACTTC
j_call: TRBJ2-2; cdr3_length: 14; v_call: TRBV30; clone_size: few; d_call: .; cdr3_aa: CAWSRSFGAGELFF; cdr3_nt: TGTGCCTGGAGTCGGAGTTTTGGGGCCGGGGAGCTGTTTTTT
j_call: TRBJ1-1; cdr3_length: 15; v_call: TRBV30; clone_size: many; d_call: .; cdr3_aa: CAWSFNGTPNTEAFF; cdr3_nt: TGTGCCTGGAGTTTTAATGGGACACCGAACACTGAAGCTTTCTTT
j_call: TRBJ2-7; cdr3_length: 15; v_call: TRBV7-9; clone_size: .; d_call: TRBD2; cdr3_aa: CASSGTSGNSYEQYF; cdr3_nt: TGTGCCAGCAGCGGGACTAGCGGGAACTCCTACGAGCAGTACTTC
j_call: TRBJ1-1; cdr3_length: 15; v_call: TRBV11-2; clone_size: .; d_call: .; cdr3_aa: CASSDRANGGTEAFF; cdr3_nt: TGTGCCAGCAGCGACCGGGCCAACGGAGGCACTGAAGCTTTCTTT
j_call: TRBJ2-7; cdr3_length: 14; v_call: TRBV6-1; clone_size: many; d_call: .; cdr3_aa: CASSEGGRPYEQYF; cdr3_nt: TGTGCCAGCAGTGAAGGAGGACGACCCTACGAGCAGTACTTC
j_call: TRBJ1-1; cdr3_length: 14; v_call: TRBV19; clone_size: many; d_call: .; cdr3_aa: CASSTFQENTEAFF; cdr3_nt: TGTGCCAGTAGTACTTTCCAAGAGAACACTGAAGCTTTCTTT
j_call: TRBJ2-7; cdr3_length: 14; v_call: TRBV5-1; clone_size: many; d_call: .; cdr3_aa: CASRSQGGPYEQYF; cdr3_nt: TGCGCCAGCAGAAGTCAGGGTGGACCCTACGAGCAGTACTTC
j_call: TRBJ2-7; cdr3_length: 17; v_call: TRBV28; clone_size: once; d_call: TRBD1; cdr3_aa: CASSRIYRDRGLHEQYF; cdr3_nt: TGTGCCAGCTCACGGATATACCGGGACAGGGGGCTCCACGAGCAGTACTTC
j_call: TRBJ1-1; cdr3_length: 14; v_call: TRBV3-1; clone_size: .; d_call: .; cdr3_aa: CASSQQGRDTEAFF; cdr3_nt: TGTGCCAGCAGCCAGCAGGGAAGGGACACTGAAGCTTTCTTT
j_call: TRBJ2-7; cdr3_length: 15; v_call: TRBV5-5; clone_size: .; d_call: .; cdr3_aa: CASSFNTGDRYEQYF; cdr3_nt: TGTGCCAGCAGCTTTAACACAGGAGACCGGTACGAGCAGTACTTC